The clone carrying this T cell receptor (beta chain) was detected only a few times. The study ran its PCR with 60 Vbeta and 13 Jbeta primers. Method: immunoSEQ multiplex PCR; TCRdb's copy keeps in-frame clones and lacks some. The sample consists of more than 200,000 clones, roughly 85% of them appearing once. This entry is derived from a study of cytomegalovirus exposure and HLA in healthy donors. Sequencing input: PBMCs. The origin of this receptor is a man between 18 and 35 years old in good health and CMV-seronegative.

The CDR3 coding sequence is TGTGCCAGTAGTCGGGACAGCTCCTACGAGCAGTACTTC. Translating gives CASSRDSSYEQYF. This chain links TRBV19 with TRBJ2-5; TRBD1 matches at 7 bases. The DNA end lines up better with TRBJ2-7; the J call may be wrong. The V gene's germline CDR1 is LNHDA and CDR2 SQIVND (reference sequence). The CDR3 is 13 amino acids.